This entry lists 12 T cell receptor beta chains sequenced from one sample in a study of T-cell reconstitution after alpha-beta-depleted transplantation in children (dated by TCRdb to about 2016). Library prep was done by PCR. The sequencer listed for this sample is Illumina HiSeq 2500. To normalize quantification of the TCRbeta repertoire, the TCR libraries were built with molecular barcoding that relied on unique molecular identifiers. The public reads were quality trimmed at Q25 with fastp and then assembled into clones with MiXCR by TCRdb, keeping productive beta chains. Rows with one shared CDR3 protein collapse into an entry with the most common genes and DNA. The sample contains about 230,000 distinct CDR3 sequences, about a tenth of them found a single time. The top ten clones comprise approximately 5.9% of the sample. The sample in question was PBMCs from the stem cell graft donor, obtained from the stem cell graft. These receptors were obtained from a human donor who donated a stem cell graft to a child with acute lymphoblastic leukemia.

This clonotype occurred many times. The chain couples TRBV9 to TRBJ1-1, with TRBD1 matching over 7 bases. This CDR3 has 15 amino acids. Trimming at V came to 1 base and at J to 5 bases, leaving 8 bases not matched to a gene. The V gene's germline CDR1 is SGDLS and CDR2 YYNGEE. The chain's CDR3 is CASSVYRQGGTEAFF. CDR3 DNA sequence: TGTGCCAGCAGCGTATACAGACAGGGAGGAACTGAAGCTTTCTTT.

The CDR3 bases are TGTGCCAGCAGTCATTGGAATGAGCAGTTCTTC. Translation: CASSHWNEQFF. The J gene is TRBJ2-1, the V gene TRBV27; D not resolved. V lost 5 bases and J lost 7, with 6 bases in between. Germline V gene data show CDR1 as MNHEY and CDR2 as SMNVEV (reference sequence). The CDR3 is 11 residues long.

V is TRBV2 and J is TRBJ1-5, with a weak D call TRBD1 (5 bases). The germline CDR1 and CDR2 sequences are SNHLY and FYNNEI. V dropped 9 bases and J dropped 6 bases, with 15 bases sitting between them. This CDR3 has 13 amino acids. CDR3 nucleotide sequence: TGTGCCAGTCCACCGGGACCCACTCAGCCCCAGCATTTT. Residues: CASPPGPTQPQHF. Variable domain in full (rest from reference TRBV2 and TRBJ1-5): EPEVTQTPSHQVTQMGQEVILRCVPISNHLYFYWYRQILGQKVEFLVSFYNNEISEKSEIFDDQFSVERPDGSNFTLKIRSTKLEDSAMYFCASPPGPTQPQHFGDGTRLSIL.

Details on this clonotype: This CDR3 is missing its conserved last phenylalanine or tryptophan, likely due to a read error. No DNA is shown, since the ends of the CDR3 on it are uncertain; the CDR3 is the one TCRdb lists. This chain connects TRBV20-1 to TRBJ1-2. The germline gives CDR1 DFQATT, CDR2 SNEGSKA (reference sequence). The CDR3 extends over 11 residues, inclusive of both ends. The CDR3 region is CSATTDYGYTC.

This clonotype came up a few times. The V call is TRBV5-1, the J call TRBJ1-1; 7 nucleotides align to TRBD1. The V segment lost 4 bases and the J segment 0 bases; nucleotides outside the gene matches: 9. Germline lookup yields CDR1 SGHRS and CDR2 YFSETQ. The CDR3 consists of 16 residues. CDR3 sequence (DNA): TGCGCCAGCAGCCGGGGGGTAGGACAGGTGAACACTGAAGCTTTCTTT. Translation: CASSRGVGQVNTEAFF.

The J gene is TRBJ2-5, the V gene TRBV10-2; D unclear. The germline V and J ends were trimmed by 3 bases and 4 bases, with 9 bases remaining between them. The CDR3 totals 13 residues. Germline V gene sequence: CDR1 WSHSY, CDR2 SAAADI. CDR3 residues: CASSDVSRETQYF. Written as DNA, the CDR3 is TGCGCCAGCAGTGACGTGAGTCGAGAGACCCAGTACTTC.

The chain recombines TRBV4-3 with TRBJ2-7; D is possibly TRBD2 (5 bases). Germline V gene data show CDR1 as LGHNA and CDR2 as YSLEER. This CDR3 is 14 amino acids long. Trimming left V 4 bases short and J 7 bases short, with 17 bases between. The CDR3 sequence is CASSLTSRAWEQYF. In DNA form, the CDR3 reads TGCGCCAGCAGCCTAACGTCGAGGGCGTGGGAGCAGTACTTC.

There are many counts of this clonotype. The chain uses TRBV12-3 or TRBV12-4 and TRBJ2-7; 9 bases match TRBD2. The CDR3 is 16 residues long. V shed 3 bases, J shed 1 base, and the junction held 7 bases outside the gene matches. CDR3 sequence: CASSFPLAGRSYEQYF. CDR3 DNA: TGTGCCAGCAGTTTCCCCCTAGCGGGGCGTTCCTACGAGCAGTACTTC.

The chain joins TRBV20-1 to TRBJ2-3; D may be TRBD1 or TRBD2 (5 bases each). CDR1 and CDR2 (germline): DFQATT, SNEGSKA (reference sequence). The CDR3 has 15 residues. Trimming shortened V by 0 bases and J by 4 bases, and 14 bases separated the two germline ends. The CDR3 region is CSARDKGRSADTQYF. CDR3 nucleotide sequence: TGCAGTGCTAGAGATAAGGGACGAAGCGCAGATACGCAGTATTTT.

This clonotype was found many times. The CDR3 here is CASSPGQQETQYF. DNA for the CDR3: TGCGCCAGCAGTCCAGGGCAGCAAGAGACCCAGTACTTC. This chain connects TRBV5-1 to TRBJ2-5, with D maybe TRBD1 (5 bases). In germline, CDR1 is SGHRS, CDR2 YFSETQ. Trimming took off 5 bases at V and 2 bases at J, with 10 bases between the two ends. The CDR3 contains 13 residues.

The CDR3 DNA reads as TGCAGTGCTACCCGGACAGGGGGACTCCAAGAGACCCAGTACTTC. Translated: CSATRTGGLQETQYF. The chain joins TRBV20-1 to TRBJ2-5; 10 positions match TRBD1. Per the germline V gene, CDR1 is DFQATT and CDR2 is SNEGSKA (reference sequence). The CDR3 covers 15 residues. With V trimmed by 4 bases and J by 1 base, 6 bases remained unmatched.

This clonotype was found many times. The chain has TRBV6-5 and TRBJ1-4; TRBD1 might be the D (5 bases). The germline CDR1 and CDR2 sequences are MNHEY and SVGAGI. The CDR3 runs to 15 residues. Trimming stripped 0 bases from V and 6 bases from J, with 11 bases between. For the CDR3, the DNA is TGTGCCAGCAGTTACTCGGGGGGATACGATGAAAAACTGTTTTTT. As protein: CASSYSGGYDEKLFF.